The T cell receptor (beta chain) described here comes from a study of beta chain features in type 1 diabetes. Investigators reverse transcribed all isolated RNA, so they sequenced expressed TCRB transcripts. TCRdb's copy holds only in-frame clones and misses some; the assay was immunoSEQ multiplex PCR. The table records hundreds of thousands of clones, 15% to 19% of them present only once. This CDR3 is 13 amino acids long. The V and J ends lost 10 bases and 2 bases, in that order; junction bases with no gene match: 4. Germline-derived CDR1 and CDR2 are MNHNS and SASEGT. This receptor was obtained from a young man in good health. The sequencing sample was made of naive CD4+ T cells from blood. The chain combines TRBV6-1 with TRBJ2-1, with 8 bases matching TRBD1. CDR3 loop: CATKGQAYNEQFF. Here the CDR3 DNA reads TGTGCCACCAAGGGACAGGCCTACAATGAGCAGTTCTTC.